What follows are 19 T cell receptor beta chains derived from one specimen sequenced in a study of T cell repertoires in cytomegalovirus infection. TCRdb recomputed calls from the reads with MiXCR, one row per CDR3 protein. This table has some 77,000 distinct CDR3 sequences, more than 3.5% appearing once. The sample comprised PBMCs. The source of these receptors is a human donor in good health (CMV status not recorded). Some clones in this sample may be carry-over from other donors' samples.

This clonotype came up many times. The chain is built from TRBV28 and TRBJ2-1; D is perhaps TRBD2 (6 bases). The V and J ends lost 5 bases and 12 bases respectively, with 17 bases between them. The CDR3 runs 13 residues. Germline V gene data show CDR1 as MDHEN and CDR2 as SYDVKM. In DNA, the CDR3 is TGTGCCAGCAGTCCGCGTCCACTAGCCGCGCAGTTCTTC. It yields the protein CASSPRPLAAQFF.

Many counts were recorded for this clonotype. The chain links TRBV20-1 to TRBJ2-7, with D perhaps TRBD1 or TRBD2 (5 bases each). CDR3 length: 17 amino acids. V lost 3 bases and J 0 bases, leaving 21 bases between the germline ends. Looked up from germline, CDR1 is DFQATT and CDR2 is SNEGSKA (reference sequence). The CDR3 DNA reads TGCAGTGCTAGGGGACGCCGTCTCGGCCCTAGCTCCTACGAGCAGTACTTC. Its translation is CSARGRRLGPSSYEQYF.

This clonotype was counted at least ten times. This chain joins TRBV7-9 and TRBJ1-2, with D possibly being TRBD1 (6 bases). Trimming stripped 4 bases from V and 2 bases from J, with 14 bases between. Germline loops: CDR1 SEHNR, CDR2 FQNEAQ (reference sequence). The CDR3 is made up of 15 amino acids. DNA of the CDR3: TGTGCCAGCAGCTCTGTCCAGGGGAGAAACTATGGCTACACCTTC. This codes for CASSSVQGRNYGYTF.

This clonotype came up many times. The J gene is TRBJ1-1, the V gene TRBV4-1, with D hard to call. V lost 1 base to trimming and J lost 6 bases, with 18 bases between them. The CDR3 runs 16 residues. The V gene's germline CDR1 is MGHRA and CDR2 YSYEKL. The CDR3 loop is CASSQVLAAETAEAFF. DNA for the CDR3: TGCGCCAGCAGCCAAGTTTTAGCGGCCGAAACGGCTGAAGCTTTCTTT.

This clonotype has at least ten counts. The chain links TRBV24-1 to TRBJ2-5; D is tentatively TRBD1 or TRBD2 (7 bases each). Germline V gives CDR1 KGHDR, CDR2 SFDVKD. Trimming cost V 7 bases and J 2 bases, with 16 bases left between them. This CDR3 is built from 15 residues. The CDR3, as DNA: TGTGCCACCAGCACCACCAGGGGGGGTCAAGAGACCCAGTACTTC. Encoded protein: CATSTTRGGQETQYF.

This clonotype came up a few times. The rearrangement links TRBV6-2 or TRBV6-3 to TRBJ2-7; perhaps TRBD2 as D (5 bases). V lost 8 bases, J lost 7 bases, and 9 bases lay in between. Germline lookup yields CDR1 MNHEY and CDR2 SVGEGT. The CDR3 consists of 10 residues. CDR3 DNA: TGTGCCAGCGGTCGAGGGGAGCAGTACTTC. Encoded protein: CASGRGEQYF.

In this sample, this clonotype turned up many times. CDR3 sequence: CATSDFQGGDEQYF. The CDR3 DNA follows: TGTGCCACCAGTGACTTTCAGGGTGGGGACGAGCAGTACTTC. The rearrangement uses TRBV24-1 and TRBJ2-7, with D possibly being TRBD1 (5 bases). V was cut by 4 bases and J by 5 bases, with 14 bases left in between. Germline V gives CDR1 KGHDR, CDR2 SFDVKD. CDR3 length: 14 residues.

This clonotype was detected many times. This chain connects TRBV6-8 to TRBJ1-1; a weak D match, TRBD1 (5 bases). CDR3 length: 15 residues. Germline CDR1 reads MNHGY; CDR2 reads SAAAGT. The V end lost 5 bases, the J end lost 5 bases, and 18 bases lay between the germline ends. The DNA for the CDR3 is TGTGCCAGCAGTGAAAATTGGCTCAGGGCGACTGAAGCTTTCTTT. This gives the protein CASSENWLRATEAFF.

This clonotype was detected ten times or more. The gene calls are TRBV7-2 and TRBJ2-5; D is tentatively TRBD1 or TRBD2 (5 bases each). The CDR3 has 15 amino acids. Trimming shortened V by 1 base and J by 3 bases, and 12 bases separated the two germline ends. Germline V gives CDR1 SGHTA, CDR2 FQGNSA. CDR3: CASSLEPGREETQYF. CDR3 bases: TGTGCCAGCAGCTTAGAACCGGGACGAGAAGAGACCCAGTACTTC.

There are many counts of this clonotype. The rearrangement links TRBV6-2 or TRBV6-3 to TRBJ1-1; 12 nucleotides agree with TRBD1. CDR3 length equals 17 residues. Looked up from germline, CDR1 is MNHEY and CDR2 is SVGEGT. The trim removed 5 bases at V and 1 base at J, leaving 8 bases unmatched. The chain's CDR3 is CASSPRDRGLGNTEAFF. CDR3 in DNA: TGTGCCAGCAGTCCCCGGGACAGGGGGCTTGGGAACACTGAAGCTTTCTTT.

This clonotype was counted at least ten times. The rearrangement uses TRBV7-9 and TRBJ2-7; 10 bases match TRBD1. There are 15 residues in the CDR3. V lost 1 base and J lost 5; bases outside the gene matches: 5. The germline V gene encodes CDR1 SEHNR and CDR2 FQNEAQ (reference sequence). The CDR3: CASSLVRGTGDEQYF. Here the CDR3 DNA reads TGTGCCAGCAGCTTAGTCAGAGGGACAGGGGACGAGCAGTACTTC.

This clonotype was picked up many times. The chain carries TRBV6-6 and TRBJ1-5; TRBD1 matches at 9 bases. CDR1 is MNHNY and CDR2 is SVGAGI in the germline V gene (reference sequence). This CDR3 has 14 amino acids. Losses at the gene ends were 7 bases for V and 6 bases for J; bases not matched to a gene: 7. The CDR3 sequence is CASKDRGYGQPQHF. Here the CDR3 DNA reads TGTGCCAGCAAGGACAGGGGATATGGTCAGCCCCAGCATTTT.

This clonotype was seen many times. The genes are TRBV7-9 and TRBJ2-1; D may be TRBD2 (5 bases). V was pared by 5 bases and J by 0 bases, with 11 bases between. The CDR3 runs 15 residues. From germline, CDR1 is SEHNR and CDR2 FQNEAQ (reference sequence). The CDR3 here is CASSESGSSYNEQFF. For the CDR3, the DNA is TGTGCCAGCAGCGAGAGCGGTAGCTCCTACAATGAGCAGTTCTTC.

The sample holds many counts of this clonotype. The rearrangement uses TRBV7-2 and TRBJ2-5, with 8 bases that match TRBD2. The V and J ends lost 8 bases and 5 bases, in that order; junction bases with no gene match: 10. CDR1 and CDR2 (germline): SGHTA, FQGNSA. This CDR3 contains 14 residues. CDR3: CASGRLARGETQYF. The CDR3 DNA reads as TGTGCCAGCGGACGACTAGCGAGGGGGGAGACCCAGTACTTC. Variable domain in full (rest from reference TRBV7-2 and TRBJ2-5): GAGVSQSPSNKVTEKGKDVELRCDPISGHTALYWYRQSLGQGLEFLIYFQGNSAPDKSGLPSDRFSAERTGGSVSTLTIQRTQQEDSAVYLCASGRLARGETQYFGPGTRLLVL.

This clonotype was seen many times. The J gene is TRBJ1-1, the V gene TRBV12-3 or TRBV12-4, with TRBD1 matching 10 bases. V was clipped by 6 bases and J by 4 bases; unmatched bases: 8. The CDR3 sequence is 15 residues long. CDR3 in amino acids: CASRMGGTGATEAFF. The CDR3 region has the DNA TGTGCCAGCAGAATGGGGGGGACAGGGGCCACTGAAGCTTTCTTT.

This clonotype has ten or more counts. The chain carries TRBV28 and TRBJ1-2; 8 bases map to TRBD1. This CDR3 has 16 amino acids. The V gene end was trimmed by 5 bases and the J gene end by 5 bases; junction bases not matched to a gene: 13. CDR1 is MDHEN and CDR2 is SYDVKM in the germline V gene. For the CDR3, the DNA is TGTGCCAGCAGTCCCCAAGAGCCAGGGGGCTTATATGGCTACACCTTC. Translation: CASSPQEPGGLYGYTF.

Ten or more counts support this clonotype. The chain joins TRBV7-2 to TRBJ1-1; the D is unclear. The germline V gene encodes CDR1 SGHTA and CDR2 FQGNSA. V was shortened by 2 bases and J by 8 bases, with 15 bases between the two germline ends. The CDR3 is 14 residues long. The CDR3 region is CASSLSLPRPEAFF. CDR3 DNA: TGTGCCAGCAGCTTATCTCTGCCGAGACCAGAAGCTTTCTTT. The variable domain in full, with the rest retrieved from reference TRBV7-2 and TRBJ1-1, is GAGVSQSPSNKVTEKGKDVELRCDPISGHTALYWYRQSLGQGLEFLIYFQGNSAPDKSGLPSDRFSAERTGGSVSTLTIQRTQQEDSAVYLCASSLSLPRPEAFFGQGTRLTVV.

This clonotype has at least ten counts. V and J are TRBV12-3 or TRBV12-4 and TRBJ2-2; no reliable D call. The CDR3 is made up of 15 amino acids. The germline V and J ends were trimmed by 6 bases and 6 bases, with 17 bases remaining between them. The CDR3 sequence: CASRDPQLFAGELFF. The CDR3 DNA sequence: TGTGCCAGCAGGGATCCTCAGTTGTTCGCCGGGGAGCTGTTTTTT.

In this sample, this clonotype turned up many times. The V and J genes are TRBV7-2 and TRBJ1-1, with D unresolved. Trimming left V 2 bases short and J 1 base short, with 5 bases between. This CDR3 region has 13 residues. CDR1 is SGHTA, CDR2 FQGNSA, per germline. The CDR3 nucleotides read TGTGCCAGCAGCTTAAACAGGAACACTGAAGCTTTCTTT. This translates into CASSLNRNTEAFF.